The next 20 T cell receptor beta chains were all read from a single sample in a study of PD-1 blockade in classical Hodgkin lymphoma. Time point noted: cycle 4 day 1 (C4D1), after 6 weeks of nivolumab. Each patient experienced a relapse that followed autologous stem cell transplantation, and brentuximab vedotin exposure varied. Magnetic negative selection of thawed PBMCs yielded the CD8+ T cells. Measured with immunoSEQ multiplex PCR; TCRdb has only the in-frame clones, and not every one. The sample consists of 9,500 to 10,000 clones, approximately 74% of them appearing once. Source: CD8+ T cells from blood, taken before the fourth cycle of nivolumab. The receptors were sampled from a human donor with classical Hodgkin lymphoma.

This rearrangement joins TRBV9 to TRBJ2-6; no firm D call. The CDR3 is 16 residues long. Trimming cost V 0 bases and J 2 bases, with 9 bases left between them. Per the germline V gene, CDR1 is SGDLS and CDR2 is YYNGEE. The CDR3 is CASSVEGETGANVLTF. As DNA, the CDR3 is TGTGCCAGCAGCGTAGAAGGTGAGACTGGGGCCAACGTCCTGACTTTC.

The chain is built from TRBV27 and TRBJ1-5, with unresolved D. V was pared by 3 bases and J by 3 bases, with 12 bases between. Germline V CDR1 and CDR2: MNHEY, SMNVEV (reference sequence). The length of the CDR3 is 15 residues. CDR3 nucleotides: TGTGCCAGCAGTTTTTTGCCAGGTCACAATCAGCCCCAGCATTTT. Protein sequence: CASSFLPGHNQPQHF.

CDR3 nucleotide sequence: TGTGCCATCAGTGAGAGGGGCGGAACCACCGGGGAGCTGTTTTTT. Protein: CAISERGGTTGELFF. The chain carries TRBV10-3 and TRBJ2-2; possibly TRBD1 for D (5 bases). Trimming removed 2 bases from V and 4 bases from J, with 11 bases in between. Germline V gene sequence: CDR1 ENHRY, CDR2 SYGVKD. There are 15 residues in the CDR3.

This clone appeared once. CDR3 in DNA: TGTGCCAGCAGTTTATCGACAGGGGTATATGAAAAACTGTTTTTT. Translation: CASSLSTGVYEKLFF. The rearrangement links TRBV27 to TRBJ1-4, with 8 positions matching TRBD1. This CDR3 contains 15 residues. Per the germline V gene, CDR1 is MNHEY and CDR2 is SMNVEV (reference sequence). V shed 0 bases, J shed 6 bases, and the junction held 3 bases outside the gene matches. The entire variable domain, with the rest obtained from reference TRBV27 and TRBJ1-4, is as follows: EAQVTQNPRYLITVTGKKLTVTCSQNMNHEYMSWYRQDPGLGLRQIYYSMNVEVTDKGDVPEGYKVSRKEKRNFPLILESPSPNQTSLYFCASSLSTGVYEKLFFGSGTQLSVL.

The chain links TRBV4-3 to TRBJ2-1; the D gene is possibly TRBD2 (6 bases). V was cut by 5 bases and J by 5 bases, with 10 bases left in between. The germline gives CDR1 LGHNA, CDR2 YSLEER. The CDR3 totals 13 residues. CDR3 loop: CASSSPGDNEQFF. As DNA, the CDR3 is TGCGCCAGCAGCTCACCGGGGGACAATGAGCAGTTCTTC.

The genes are TRBV15 and TRBJ2-3; TRBD2 matches at 8 bases. In germline, CDR1 is LNHNV, CDR2 YYDKDF (reference sequence). J was trimmed by 3 bases and V by 3 bases; bases with no gene match: 11. The CDR3 consists of 17 residues. The CDR3 spells CATSSLGWSGGTDTQYF. CDR3 DNA sequence: TGTGCCACCAGCAGTCTCGGATGGAGCGGGGGAACAGATACGCAGTATTTT.

The chain joins TRBV5-8 to TRBJ2-7; D is tentatively TRBD1 or TRBD2 (5 bases each). V lost 5 bases and J 0 bases, leaving 12 bases between the germline ends. Germline V CDR1 and CDR2: SGHTS, YDEGEE. The CDR3 spans 14 residues. CDR3: CASSSGTDSYEQYF. In DNA, the CDR3 is TGTGCCAGCAGTTCCGGGACGGACTCCTACGAGCAGTACTTC. The entire variable domain, with the rest obtained from reference TRBV5-8 and TRBJ2-7, is as follows: EAGVTQSPTHLIKTRGQQATLRCSPISGHTSVYWYQQALGLGLQFLLWYDEGEERNRGNFPPRFSGRQFPNYSSELNVNALELEDSALYLCASSSGTDSYEQYFGPGTRLTVT.

The V call is TRBV28, the J call TRBJ1-1, with a possible D match to TRBD1 (6 bases). This CDR3 is 18 amino acids long. V was shortened by 5 bases and J by 5 bases, with 27 bases between the two germline ends. From germline, CDR1 is MDHEN and CDR2 SYDVKM. CDR3 in DNA: TGTGCCAGCAGTCTACCCCAACCCGGGACACCTGAACAAACTGAAGCTTTCTTT. This gives the protein CASSLPQPGTPEQTEAFF. Drawing the rest from reference TRBV28 and TRBJ1-1, the complete variable domain is DVKVTQSSRYLVKRTGEKVFLECVQDMDHENMFWYRQDPGLGLRLIYFSYDVKMKEKGDIPEGYSVSREKKERFSLILESASTNQTSMYLCASSLPQPGTPEQTEAFFGQGTRLTVV.

The chain carries TRBV6-5 and TRBJ1-1; D is undetermined. The germline V gene encodes CDR1 MNHEY and CDR2 SVGAGI. The V end was cut by 7 bases, the J end by 2 bases, with 14 bases between. The CDR3 contains 14 residues. Here the CDR3 reads CASTSNQANTEAFF. The CDR3 coding sequence is TGTGCCAGCACCTCGAACCAGGCTAACACTGAAGCTTTCTTT.

V is TRBV5-1 and J is TRBJ2-1; 8 bases match TRBD1. Germline values: CDR1 SGHRS, CDR2 YFSETQ. The V segment lost 3 bases and the J segment 6 bases; nucleotides outside the gene matches: 2. The CDR3 has 13 residues. The CDR3 loop reads CASSWTGTNEQFF. The CDR3, as DNA: TGCGCCAGCAGCTGGACAGGGACCAATGAGCAGTTCTTC.

The chain is built from TRBV11-2 and TRBJ1-2, with 7 bases matching TRBD1. CDR3 length: 14 residues. Trimming took 5 bases from V and 8 from J; bases not matched to a gene: 11. The germline CDR1 and CDR2 sequences are SGHAT and FQNNGV. The CDR3 reads CASSIREGAQGYTF. The DNA for the CDR3 is TGTGCCAGCAGCATAAGGGAGGGGGCGCAGGGCTACACCTTC.

The V call is TRBV2, the J call TRBJ2-1, with D tentatively TRBD1 or TRBD2 (5 bases each). Trimming removed 11 bases at V and 9 bases at J, with 20 bases between. Germline values: CDR1 SNHLY, CDR2 FYNNEI. The CDR3 sequence is 13 residues long. CDR3 in amino acids: CAVLRDALGEQFF. CDR3 DNA: TGTGCCGTACTCCGGGACGCTCTGGGTGAGCAGTTCTTC.

This clone was detected only a few times. The chain joins TRBV30 to TRBJ2-3; weak D call: TRBD2 (7 bases). Per the germline V gene, CDR1 is GTSNPN and CDR2 is SVGIG (reference sequence). Trimming took off 2 bases at V and 3 bases at J, with 15 bases between the two ends. The length of the CDR3 is 15 residues. CDR3 protein: CAWSQGGGRTDTQYF. The CDR3 bases are TGTGCCTGGAGTCAAGGGGGGGGAAGAACAGATACGCAGTATTTT.

This chain links TRBV28 with TRBJ2-3; unclear D gene. This CDR3 has 15 amino acids. The germline V gene has CDR1 MDHEN and CDR2 SYDVKM. Trimming removed 2 bases from V and 0 bases from J, with 9 bases in between. CDR3 coding DNA: TGTGCCAGCAGTTTAGTCTCGTGGAGCACAGATACGCAGTATTTT. This codes for CASSLVSWSTDTQYF.

The V gene is TRBV4-3, the J gene TRBJ2-7, with 11 positions matching TRBD1. V shed 4 bases, J shed 5 bases, and the junction held 7 bases outside the gene matches. The CDR3 is 15 residues long. The germline V gene encodes CDR1 LGHNA and CDR2 YSLEER. This CDR3 reads CASSLGTGGLDEQYF. CDR3 DNA sequence: TGCGCCAGCAGCCTTGGGACAGGGGGTCTGGACGAGCAGTACTTC.

V and J are TRBV6-5 and TRBJ2-1; D remains unclear. The CDR3 is made up of 13 amino acids. Per the germline V gene, CDR1 is MNHEY and CDR2 is SVGAGI. The V end was cut by 0 bases, the J end by 3 bases, with 3 bases between. The CDR3 nucleotides read TGTGCCAGCAGTTACTCAGGCTACAATGAGCAGTTCTTC. Its protein product is CASSYSGYNEQFF.

To note about this clone: The junction departs from the called germline gene at one end, perhaps through a read error. The chain has TRBV27 and TRBJ1-2, with D unresolved. The CDR3 has 15 amino acids. CDR1 is MNHEY and CDR2 is SMNVEV in the germline V gene (reference sequence). The CDR3 region has the DNA TGTGCCAGCAGTTTAAGCGTAGGCCTACCCTATGGCCACACCTTC. It is translated as CASSLSVGLPYGHTF.

CDR3 loop: CASSRTTGVGGANVLTF. CDR3 nucleotide sequence: TGCGCCAGCTCGCGAACGACAGGGGTCGGGGGGGCCAACGTCCTGACTTTC. V is TRBV4-3 and J is TRBJ2-6; 8 nucleotides line up with TRBD1. V lost 8 bases, J lost 4 bases, and 13 bases stayed unmatched. The CDR3 is 17 residues long. Germline loops: CDR1 LGHNA, CDR2 YSLEER.

The chain carries TRBV28 and TRBJ2-7, with 7 bases matching TRBD2. This CDR3 has 14 residues. Looked up from germline, CDR1 is MDHEN and CDR2 is SYDVKM. Germline trimming cut 5 bases from V and 2 bases from J; bases unmatched to any gene: 6. Here the CDR3 reads CASSLQRGTYEQYF. The CDR3 DNA reads TGTGCCAGCAGTCTCCAGCGGGGAACCTACGAGCAGTACTTC.

Concerning this clone: Compared with germline, one end of the junction differs, possibly owing to a read error. This chain joins TRBV14 and TRBJ2-6; no reliable D call. This CDR3 is built from 17 residues. Germline V gene sequence: CDR1 SGHDN, CDR2 FVKESK. The CDR3 loop is CASSFSLGFSRANVLTF. CDR3 DNA: TGTGCCAGCAGCTTCTCGTTAGGTTTCTCTCGGGCCAACGTCCTGACTTTC.